The rows below give T cell receptor beta chains drawn from one sample of a study of vaccination and CD4 T cells after COVID-19. One entry per CDR3 protein, called by TCRdb with MiXCR from the PCR reads. This table holds about 11,000 distinct CDR3 sequences, over 70% found once. Antigens of these TCRs are unknown. Specimen: CD4+ T cells from blood, cultured in vitro. These receptors were collected from a human donor who had recovered from COVID-19. Both conserved end residues are part of each CDR3. Each record gives: D gene, clone size, V gene, J gene, CDR3 DNA, CDR3 protein. A D gene is named only where the DNA matches it firmly. Size is omitted from some rows. Given values are once, few, many or a class for expanded clones.

-,-,TRBV6-1,TRBJ2-2,TGTGCCAGCCCGGCCACGAACACCGGGGAGCTGTTTTTT,CASPATNTGELFF
-,-,TRBV15,TRBJ1-4,TGTACCACCAGCAGAAACGAACCGAGGAATGAAAAACTGTTTTTT,CTTSRNEPRNEKLFF
TRBD2,-,TRBV5-1,TRBJ2-5,TGCGCCAGCAGCTTGGACGGGGGGGCCGCAGAGACCCAGTACTTC,CASSLDGGAAETQYF
-,-,TRBV10-1,TRBJ2-3,TGCGCCAGCAGTGCTTCCTGGGGGAGCACAGATACGCAGTATTTT,CASSASWGSTDTQYF
-,-,TRBV6-1,TRBJ1-5,TGTGCCAGCAAGTTATCCTACAGGGACGATCAGCCCCAGCATTTT,CASKLSYRDDQPQHF
-,-,TRBV4-1,TRBJ1-5,TGCGCCAGCAGCCAAGACACAGTGGGTCAGCCCCAGCATTTT,CASSQDTVGQPQHF
TRBD1,-,TRBV6-4,TRBJ1-2,TGTGCCAGCAGTGCTTCGGGAAGGGGGCTCAGCTATGGCTACACCTTC,CASSASGRGLSYGYTF
TRBD1,-,TRBV20-1,TRBJ1-1,TGCAGTGCTAGGCCTGGACAGGGGAGCACTGAAGCTTTCTTT,CSARPGQGSTEAFF
-,-,TRBV28,TRBJ1-1,TGTGCCAGCAGACCCGGAGGCATCCCTGAAGCTTTCTTT,CASRPGGIPEAFF
TRBD1,-,TRBV20-1,TRBJ1-1,TGCAGTCCTAGGGGGCGAGGGACTGAAGCTTTCTTT,CSPRGRGTEAFF
-,-,TRBV12-3/TRBV12-4,TRBJ2-1,TGTGCCAGCAGAAGGAGTAACTCCTACAATGAGCAGTTCTTC,CASRRSNSYNEQFF
TRBD1,once,TRBV11-3,TRBJ2-7,TGTGCCAGCAGCTCCCGGGGACAGGGTAACCACGAGCAGTACTTC,CASSSRGQGNHEQYF
TRBD2,-,TRBV3-1,TRBJ2-7,TGTGCCAGCAGCCGCGGGACTAGCGGGAGGAGCTCCCTGGTTTACGAGCAGTACTTC,CASSRGTSGRSSLVYEQYF
-,-,TRBV20-1,TRBJ1-1,TGCAGTGCTAGGAAACCGGCTTCCGGTACTGAAGCTTTCTTT,CSARKPASGTEAFF
TRBD1,-,TRBV6-1,TRBJ2-5,TGTGCCAGCAGTGAAAACAGGGGTAGGGGGGAGACCCAGTACTTC,CASSENRGRGETQYF
-,-,TRBV20-1,TRBJ1-1,TGCAGTGCTAGACAAGGGTTCACTGAAGCTTTCTTT,CSARQGFTEAFF
TRBD2,-,TRBV19,TRBJ2-3,TGTGCCAGTAGCCGCGGGGAGGGACTAGCGGCAGGCACAGATACGCAGTATTTT,CASSRGEGLAAGTDTQYF
TRBD2,-,TRBV6-4,TRBJ2-3,TGTGCCAGCAGTGATTCGGCTAGCGGGGGGGCAGATACGCAGTATTTT,CASSDSASGGADTQYF